This T cell receptor (beta chain) was found in a study of T cell responses to AZD1222 COVID-19 vaccine. The count of this clone is one. This CDR3 is built from 16 residues. CDR1 is KGHDR, CDR2 SFDVKD, per germline. V was clipped by 3 bases and J by 7 bases, with 18 bases between them. TCRdb's table, derived via immunoSEQ multiplex PCR, lists solely in-frame clones and lacks some. In the table there are 150,000 to 200,000 clones, approximately 88% of which are singletons. This chain joins TRBV24-1 and TRBJ2-1; D is tentatively TRBD1 or TRBD2 (7 bases each). The starting material was peripheral blood, obtained 28 days after the second AZD1222 dose. The sequence was obtained from an adult who received the AZD1222 COVID-19 vaccine. CDR3 in amino acids: CATSDATSRGKNEQFF. The CDR3 nucleotides read TGTGCCACCAGTGATGCGACTAGCAGGGGGAAGAATGAGCAGTTCTTC.